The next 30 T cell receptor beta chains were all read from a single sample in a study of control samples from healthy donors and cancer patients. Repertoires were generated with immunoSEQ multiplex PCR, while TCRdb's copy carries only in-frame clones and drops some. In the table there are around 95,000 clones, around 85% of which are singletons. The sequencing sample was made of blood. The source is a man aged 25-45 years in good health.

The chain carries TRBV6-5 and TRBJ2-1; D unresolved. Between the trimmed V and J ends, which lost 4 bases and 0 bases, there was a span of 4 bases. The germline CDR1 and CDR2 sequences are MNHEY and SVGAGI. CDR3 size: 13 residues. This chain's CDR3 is CASSLYSYNEQFF. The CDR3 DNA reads TGTGCCAGCAGTTTATACTCCTACAATGAGCAGTTCTTC.

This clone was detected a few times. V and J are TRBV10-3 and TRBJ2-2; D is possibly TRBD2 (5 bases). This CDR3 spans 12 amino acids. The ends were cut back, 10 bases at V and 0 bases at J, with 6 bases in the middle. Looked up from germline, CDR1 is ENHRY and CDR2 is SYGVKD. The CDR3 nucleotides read TGTGCCACCGGGGCGAACACCGGGGAGCTGTTTTTT. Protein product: CATGANTGELFF.

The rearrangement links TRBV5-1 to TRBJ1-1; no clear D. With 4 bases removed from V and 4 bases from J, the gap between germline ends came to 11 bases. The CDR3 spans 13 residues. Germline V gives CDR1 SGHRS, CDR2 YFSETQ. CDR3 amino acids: CASSMLSSTEAFF. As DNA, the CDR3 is TGCGCCAGCAGCATGTTATCGAGCACTGAAGCTTTCTTT.

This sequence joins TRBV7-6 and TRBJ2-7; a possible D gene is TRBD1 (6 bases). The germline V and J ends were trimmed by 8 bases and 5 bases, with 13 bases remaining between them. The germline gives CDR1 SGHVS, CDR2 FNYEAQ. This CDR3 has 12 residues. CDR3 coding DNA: TGTGCCAGCCTAGGGGGAATCAACGAGCAGTACTTC. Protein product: CASLGGINEQYF. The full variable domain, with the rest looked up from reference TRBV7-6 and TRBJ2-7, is GAGVSQSPRYKVTKRGQDVALRCDPISGHVSLYWYRQALGQGPEFLTYFNYEAQQDKSGLPNDRFSAERPEGSISTLTIQRTEQRDSAMYRCASLGGINEQYFGPGTRLTVT.

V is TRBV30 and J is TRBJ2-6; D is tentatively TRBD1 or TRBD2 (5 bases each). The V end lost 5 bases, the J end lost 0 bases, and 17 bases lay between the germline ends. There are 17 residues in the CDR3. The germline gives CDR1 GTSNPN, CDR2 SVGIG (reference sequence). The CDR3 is CAWAGDLLFSGANVLTF. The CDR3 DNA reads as TGTGCCTGGGCCGGGGACCTGTTATTCTCTGGGGCCAACGTCCTGACTTTC.

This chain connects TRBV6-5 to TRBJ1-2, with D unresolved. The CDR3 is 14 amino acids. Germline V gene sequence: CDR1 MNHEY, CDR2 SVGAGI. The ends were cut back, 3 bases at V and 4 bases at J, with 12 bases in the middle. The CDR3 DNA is TGTGCCAGCAGTTATAACGTGCCCCGCTATGGCTACACCTTC. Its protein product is CASSYNVPRYGYTF.

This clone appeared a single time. In DNA form, the CDR3 reads TGTGCCAGCAGTTCCCTACCCGGGACTAGGACCTCCAATGAGCAGTTCTTC. Amino acids: CASSSLPGTRTSNEQFF. The chain carries TRBV6-2 or TRBV6-3 and TRBJ2-1; 8 positions agree with TRBD2. Per germline, CDR1 MNHEY and CDR2 SVGEGT. This CDR3 is 17 amino acids long. J was trimmed by 6 bases and V by 4 bases; bases with no gene match: 14.

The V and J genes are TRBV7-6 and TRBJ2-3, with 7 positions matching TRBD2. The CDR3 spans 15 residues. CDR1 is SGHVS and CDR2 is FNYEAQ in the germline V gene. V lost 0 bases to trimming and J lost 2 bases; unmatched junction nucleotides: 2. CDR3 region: CASSLAGGYTDTQYF. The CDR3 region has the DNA TGTGCCAGCAGCTTAGCGGGGGGGTACACAGATACGCAGTATTTT. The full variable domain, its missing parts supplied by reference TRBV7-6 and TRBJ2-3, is GAGVSQSPRYKVTKRGQDVALRCDPISGHVSLYWYRQALGQGPEFLTYFNYEAQQDKSGLPNDRFSAERPEGSISTLTIQRTEQRDSAMYRCASSLAGGYTDTQYFGPGTRLTVL.

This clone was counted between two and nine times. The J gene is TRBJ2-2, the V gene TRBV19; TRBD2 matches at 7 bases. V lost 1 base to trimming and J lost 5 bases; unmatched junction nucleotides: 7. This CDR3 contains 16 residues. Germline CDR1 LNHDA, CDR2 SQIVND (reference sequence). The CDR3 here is CASSIGLRTRTGELFF. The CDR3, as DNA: TGTGCCAGTAGTATAGGCCTGCGGACTAGGACCGGGGAGCTGTTTTTT.

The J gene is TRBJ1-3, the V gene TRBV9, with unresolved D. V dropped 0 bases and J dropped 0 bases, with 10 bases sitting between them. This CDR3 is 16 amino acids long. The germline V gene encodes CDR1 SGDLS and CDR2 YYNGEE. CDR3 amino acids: CASSVGAVSSGNTIYF. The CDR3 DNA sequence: TGTGCCAGCAGCGTAGGGGCGGTAAGCTCTGGAAACACCATATATTTT.

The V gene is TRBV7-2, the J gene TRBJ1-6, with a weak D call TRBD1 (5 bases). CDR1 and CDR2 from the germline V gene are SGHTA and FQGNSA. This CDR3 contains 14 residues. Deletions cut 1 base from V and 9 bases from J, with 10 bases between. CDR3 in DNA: TGTGCCAGCAGCTTAGTCCCCCAGGGTTCACCCCTCCACTTT. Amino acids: CASSLVPQGSPLHF.

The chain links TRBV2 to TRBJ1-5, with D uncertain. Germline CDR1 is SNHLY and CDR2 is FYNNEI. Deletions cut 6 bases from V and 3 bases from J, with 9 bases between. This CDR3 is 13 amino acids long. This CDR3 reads CASSAGYNQPQHF. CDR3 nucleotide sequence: TGTGCCAGCAGCGCCGGCTACAATCAGCCCCAGCATTTT.

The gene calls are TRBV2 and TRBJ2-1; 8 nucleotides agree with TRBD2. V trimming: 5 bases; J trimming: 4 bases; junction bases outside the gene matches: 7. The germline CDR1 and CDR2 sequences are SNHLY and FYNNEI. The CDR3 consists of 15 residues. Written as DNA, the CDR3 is TGTGCCAGCAGTCTTGGGCGGGGGGAGTACAATGAGCAGTTCTTC. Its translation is CASSLGRGEYNEQFF.

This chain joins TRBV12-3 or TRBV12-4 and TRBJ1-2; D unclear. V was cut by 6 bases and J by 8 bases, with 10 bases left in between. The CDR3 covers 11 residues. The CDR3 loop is CASSGVEGYTF. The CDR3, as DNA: TGTGCCAGCAGCGGGGTTGAAGGCTACACCTTC.

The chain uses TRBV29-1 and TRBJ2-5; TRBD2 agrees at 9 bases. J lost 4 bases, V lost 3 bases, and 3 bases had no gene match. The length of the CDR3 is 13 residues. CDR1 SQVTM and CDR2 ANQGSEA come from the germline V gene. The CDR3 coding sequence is TGCAGCGTTGACGAGACTAGCGGAGAGACCCAGTACTTC. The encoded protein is CSVDETSGETQYF. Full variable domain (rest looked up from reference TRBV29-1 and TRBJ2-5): SAVISQKPSRDICQRGTSLTIQCQVDSQVTMMFWYRQQPGQSLTLIATANQGSEATYESGFVIDKFPISRPNLTFSTLTVSNMSPEDSSIYLCSVDETSGETQYFGPGTRLLVL.

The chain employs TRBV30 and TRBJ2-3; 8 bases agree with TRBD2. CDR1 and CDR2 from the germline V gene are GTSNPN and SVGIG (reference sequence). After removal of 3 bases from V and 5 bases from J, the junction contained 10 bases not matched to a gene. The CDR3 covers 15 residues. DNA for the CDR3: TGTGCCTGGAGGGACACTGGACTAGCAGGAGATACGCAGTATTTT. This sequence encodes CAWRDTGLAGDTQYF.

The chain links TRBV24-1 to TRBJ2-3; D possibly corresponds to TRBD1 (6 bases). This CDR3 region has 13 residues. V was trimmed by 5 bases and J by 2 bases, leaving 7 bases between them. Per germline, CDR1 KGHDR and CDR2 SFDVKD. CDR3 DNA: TGTGCCACCAGTGGGACAGTCACAGATACGCAGTATTTT. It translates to CATSGTVTDTQYF.

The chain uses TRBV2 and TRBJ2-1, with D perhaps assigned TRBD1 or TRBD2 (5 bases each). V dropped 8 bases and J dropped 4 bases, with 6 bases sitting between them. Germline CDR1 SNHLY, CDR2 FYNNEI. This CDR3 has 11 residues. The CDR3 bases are TGTGCCAGCGGGGGTTACAATGAGCAGTTCTTC. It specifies CASGGYNEQFF. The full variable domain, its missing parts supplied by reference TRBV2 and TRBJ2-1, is EPEVTQTPSHQVTQMGQEVILRCVPISNHLYFYWYRQILGQKVEFLVSFYNNEISEKSEIFDDQFSVERPDGSNFTLKIRSTKLEDSAMYFCASGGYNEQFFGPGTRLTVL.

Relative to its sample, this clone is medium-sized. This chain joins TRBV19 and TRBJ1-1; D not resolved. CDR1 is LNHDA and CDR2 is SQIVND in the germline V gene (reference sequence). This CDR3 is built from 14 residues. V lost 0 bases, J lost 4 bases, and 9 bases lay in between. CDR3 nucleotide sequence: TGTGCCAGTAGTATAGATATTTGGATCACTGAAGCTTTCTTT. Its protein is CASSIDIWITEAFF.

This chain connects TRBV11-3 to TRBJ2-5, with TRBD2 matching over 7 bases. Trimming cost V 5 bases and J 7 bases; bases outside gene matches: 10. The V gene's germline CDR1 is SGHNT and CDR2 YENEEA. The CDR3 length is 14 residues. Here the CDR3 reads CASSKTRGEGTQYF. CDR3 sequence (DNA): TGTGCCAGCAGCAAGACTAGAGGGGAGGGGACCCAGTACTTC. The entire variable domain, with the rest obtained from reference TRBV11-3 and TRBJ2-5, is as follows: EAGVVQSPRYKIIEKKQPVAFWCNPISGHNTLYWYLQNLGQGPELLIRYENEEAVDDSQLPKDRFSAERLKGVDSTLKIQPAELGDSAVYLCASSKTRGEGTQYFGPGTRLLVL.

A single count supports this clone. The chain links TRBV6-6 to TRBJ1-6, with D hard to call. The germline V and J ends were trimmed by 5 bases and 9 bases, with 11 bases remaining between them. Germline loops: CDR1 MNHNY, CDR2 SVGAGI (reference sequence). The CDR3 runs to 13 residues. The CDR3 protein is CASSSDLGSPLHF. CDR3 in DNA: TGTGCCAGCAGTAGCGACCTTGGTTCACCCCTCCACTTT.

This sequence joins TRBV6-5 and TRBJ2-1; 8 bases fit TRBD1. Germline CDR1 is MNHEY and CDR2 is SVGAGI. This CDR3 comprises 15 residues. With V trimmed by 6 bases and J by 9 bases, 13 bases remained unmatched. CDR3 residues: CASRRDRRTGSEQFF. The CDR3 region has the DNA TGTGCCAGCAGACGAGACAGGCGGACAGGGAGTGAGCAGTTCTTC.

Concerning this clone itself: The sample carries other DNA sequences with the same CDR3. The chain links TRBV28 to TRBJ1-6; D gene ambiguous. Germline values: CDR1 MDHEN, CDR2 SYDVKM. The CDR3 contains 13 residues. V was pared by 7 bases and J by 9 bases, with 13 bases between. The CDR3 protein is CASKGRQGSPLHF. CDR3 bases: TGTGCCAGCAAGGGCAGGCAAGGTTCACCCCTCCACTTT.

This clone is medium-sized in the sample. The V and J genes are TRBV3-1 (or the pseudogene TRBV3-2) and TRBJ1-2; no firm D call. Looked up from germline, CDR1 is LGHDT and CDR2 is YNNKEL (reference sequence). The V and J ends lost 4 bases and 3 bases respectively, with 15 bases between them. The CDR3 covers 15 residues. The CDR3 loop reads CASSPLSGLDYGYTF. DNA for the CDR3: TGTGCCAGCAGCCCCCTATCAGGCCTCGACTATGGCTACACCTTC.

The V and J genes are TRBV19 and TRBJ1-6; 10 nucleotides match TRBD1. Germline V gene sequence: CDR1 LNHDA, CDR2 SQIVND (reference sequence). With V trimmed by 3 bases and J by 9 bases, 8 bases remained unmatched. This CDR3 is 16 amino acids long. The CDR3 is CASSIELTGGVSPLHF. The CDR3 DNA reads TGTGCCAGTAGTATCGAACTGACAGGGGGCGTTTCACCCCTCCACTTT. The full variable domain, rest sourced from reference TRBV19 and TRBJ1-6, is DGGITQSPKYLFRKEGQNVTLSCEQNLNHDAMYWYRQDPGQGLRLIYYSQIVNDFQKGDIAEGYSVSREKKESFPLTVTSAQKNPTAFYLCASSIELTGGVSPLHFGNGTRLTVT.

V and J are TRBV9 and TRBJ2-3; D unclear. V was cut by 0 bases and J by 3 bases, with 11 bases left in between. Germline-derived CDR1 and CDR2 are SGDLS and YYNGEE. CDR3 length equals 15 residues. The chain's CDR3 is CASSVGRSGTDTQYF. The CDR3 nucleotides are TGTGCCAGCAGCGTAGGTCGAAGTGGGACAGATACGCAGTATTTT.

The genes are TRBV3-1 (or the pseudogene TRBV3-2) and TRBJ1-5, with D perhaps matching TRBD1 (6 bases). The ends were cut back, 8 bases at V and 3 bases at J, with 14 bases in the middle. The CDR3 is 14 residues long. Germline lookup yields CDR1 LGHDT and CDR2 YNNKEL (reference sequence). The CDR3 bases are TGTGCCAGCGGGAAGGGGGGGAACAATCAGCCCCAGCATTTT. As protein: CASGKGGNNQPQHF.

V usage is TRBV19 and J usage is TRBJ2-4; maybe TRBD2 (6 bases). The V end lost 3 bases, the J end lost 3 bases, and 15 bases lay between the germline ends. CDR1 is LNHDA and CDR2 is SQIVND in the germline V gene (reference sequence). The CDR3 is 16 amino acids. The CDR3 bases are TGTGCCAGTAGTATCTCCGCCAGGCGGGACAAAAACATTCAGTACTTC. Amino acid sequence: CASSISARRDKNIQYF.

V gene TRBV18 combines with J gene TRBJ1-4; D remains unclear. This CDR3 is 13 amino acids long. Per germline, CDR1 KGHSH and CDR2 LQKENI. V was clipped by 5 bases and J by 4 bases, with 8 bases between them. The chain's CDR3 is CASSGSSNEKLFF. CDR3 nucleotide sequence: TGTGCCAGCTCAGGATCCAGTAATGAAAAACTGTTTTTT. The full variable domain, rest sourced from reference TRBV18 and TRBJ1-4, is NAGVMQNPRHLVRRRGQEARLRCSPMKGHSHVYWYRQLPEEGLKFMVYLQKENIIDESGMPKERFSAEFPKEGPSILRIQQVVRGDSAAYFCASSGSSNEKLFFGSGTQLSVL.

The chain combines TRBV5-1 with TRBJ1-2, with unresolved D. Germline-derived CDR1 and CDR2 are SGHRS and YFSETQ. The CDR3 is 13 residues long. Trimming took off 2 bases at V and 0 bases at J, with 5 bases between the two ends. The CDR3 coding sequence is TGCGCCAGCAGCTTTGACGCTAACTATGGCTACACCTTC. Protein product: CASSFDANYGYTF. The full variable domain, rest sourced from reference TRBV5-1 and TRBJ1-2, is KAGVTQTPRYLIKTRGQQVTLSCSPISGHRSVSWYQQTPGQGLQFLFEYFSETQRNKGNFPGRFSGRQFSNSRSEMNVSTLELGDSALYLCASSFDANYGYTFGSGTRLTVV.